This T cell receptor (beta chain) is from a study of blood T cell repertoires in COVID-19. Study as a whole: Spain, Italy and the United States supplied samples that represented acute and convalescent COVID-19.

Libraries were prepared by immunoSEQ multiplex PCR; TCRdb keeps only in-frame clonotypes and omits some of them. The sample lists fewer than 50,000 clones, roughly four fifths occurring once. Looked up from germline, CDR1 is SGHRS and CDR2 is YFSETQ. The ends lost 2 bases at V and 4 bases at J; junction bases unmatched: 4. The CDR3 spans 15 residues. This sequence was found in a human donor in a cohort sampled during active COVID-19. V is TRBV5-1 and J is TRBJ2-2; TRBD2 agrees at 8 bases. Sequenced input: peripheral blood. The CDR3 here is CASSLREGPTGELFF. The CDR3 nucleotides are TGCGCCAGCAGCTTACGGGAGGGCCCCACCGGGGAGCTGTTTTTT.